These 13 T cell receptor beta chains were all obtained from the same sample, sequenced in a study of shared clonotypes between healthy human individuals (dated by TCRdb to about 2020). Library construction relied on the immunoSEQ multiplex PCR assay. What TCRdb holds here is the immuneACCESS table cut down to in-frame rearrangements. Part of the clones is not present; checked against another copy, under half of the missing clones reflect an unresolved V gene, and the others are unexplained. The sample table contains fewer than 650,000 clones; only one count was recorded for roughly four fifths of them. The top ten hold 12% of the sample. Source material: PBMCs. The receptors here all came from a woman aged 35 to 49 in good health. Some clones in this sample may be carry-over from other donors' samples.

J is TRBJ2-7 and V is TRBV19; 11 nucleotides match TRBD2. Germline V CDR1 and CDR2: LNHDA, SQIVND (reference sequence). The CDR3 is 17 amino acids. Trimming cost V 6 bases and J 4 bases; bases outside gene matches: 14. In nucleotides, the CDR3 is TGTGCCAGTAGCCCCTCCCGTGGAACTAGCGGGGGTTACGAGCAGTACTTC. This codes for CASSPSRGTSGGYEQYF.

In its sample, this clone was seen a few times. V usage is TRBV27 and J usage is TRBJ2-7; 9 bases are shared with TRBD2. CDR3 length: 14 residues. Germline V gives CDR1 MNHEY, CDR2 SMNVEV (reference sequence). V shed 6 bases, J shed 5 bases, and the junction held 8 bases outside the gene matches. CDR3 in amino acids: CASSDGTSKDEQYF. The DNA of the CDR3 is TGTGCCAGCAGCGACGGGACTAGCAAGGACGAGCAGTACTTC.

V and J are TRBV7-8 and TRBJ2-2; D unresolved. Per the germline V gene, CDR1 is SGHVS and CDR2 is FQNEAQ. The germline V and J ends were trimmed by 1 base and 6 bases, with 9 bases remaining between them. The CDR3 sequence is 14 residues long. The CDR3: CASSLDPSSGELFF. The CDR3 DNA is TGTGCCAGCAGCTTAGACCCATCTTCCGGGGAGCTGTTTTTT. Full variable domain (outside the CDR3, taken from reference TRBV7-8 and TRBJ2-2): GAGVSQSPRYKVAKRGQDVALRCDPISGHVSLFWYQQALGQGPEFLTYFQNEAQLDKSGLPSDRFFAERPEGSVSTLKIQRTQQEDSAVYLCASSLDPSSGELFFGEGSRLTVL.

The rearrangement links TRBV10-3 to TRBJ2-3; possible D gene TRBD2, 5 bases. The V end lost 5 bases, the J end lost 0 bases, and 15 bases lay between the germline ends. The CDR3 totals 16 residues. Germline V gene data show CDR1 as ENHRY and CDR2 as SYGVKD. The CDR3 nucleotides read TGTGCCATCAGTTCATGGGAGCAGATTAGCACAGATACGCAGTATTTT. It is translated as CAISSWEQISTDTQYF.

The chain is built from TRBV9 and TRBJ1-3; 7 nucleotides line up with TRBD1. Germline assignment: CDR1 SGDLS and CDR2 YYNGEE. The CDR3 covers 16 residues. Trimming took 4 bases from V and 0 from J; bases not matched to a gene: 7. In DNA form, the CDR3 reads TGTGCCAGCAGCACCCAGGGGGTCCGCTCTGGAAACACCATATATTTT. As protein: CASSTQGVRSGNTIYF.

This clone has a handful of counts. The CDR3 reads CATSREREGPNEQYF. CDR3 bases: TGTGCCACCAGCAGAGAGCGGGAGGGCCCGAACGAGCAGTACTTC. The rearrangement links TRBV15 to TRBJ2-7; 9 bases line up with TRBD2. V lost 0 bases, J lost 5 bases, and 5 bases stayed unmatched. The germline gives CDR1 LNHNV, CDR2 YYDKDF (reference sequence). This CDR3 is 15 amino acids long.

This sequence joins TRBV11-3 and TRBJ2-1; 8 bases agree with TRBD2. The CDR3 has 15 amino acids. CDR1 SGHNT and CDR2 YENEEA come from the germline V gene. V was clipped by 5 bases and J by 6 bases; unmatched bases: 9. The CDR3 DNA reads as TGTGCCAGCAGCGCGGGACTAGGGCCCATCAATGAGCAGTTCTTC. It specifies CASSAGLGPINEQFF.

This chain connects TRBV5-1 to TRBJ2-1; unclear D gene. The germline CDR1 and CDR2 sequences are SGHRS and YFSETQ. The CDR3 contains 14 residues. V was trimmed by 0 bases and J by 3 bases, leaving 7 bases between them. CDR3 sequence: CASSLEPDYNEQFF. CDR3 coding DNA: TGCGCCAGCAGCTTGGAACCGGACTACAATGAGCAGTTCTTC.

The J gene is TRBJ2-1, the V gene TRBV5-1; D remains ambiguous. The CDR3 is made up of 12 amino acids. Trimming left V 4 bases short and J 6 bases short, with 8 bases between. The germline V gene encodes CDR1 SGHRS and CDR2 YFSETQ. The CDR3 DNA sequence: TGCGCCAGCAGCGACGTGGTCAATGAGCAGTTCTTC. Amino acids: CASSDVVNEQFF.

Note on this clone: A clone one base away is much larger, so this may be a read error. The CDR3: CASSLMGTDTQYF. The CDR3 bases are TGTGCCAGCAGCTTAATGGGCACAGATACGCAGTATTTT. V and J are TRBV7-9 and TRBJ2-3, with D uncertain. The V end was cut by 2 bases, the J end by 1 base, with 4 bases between. The V gene's germline CDR1 is SEHNR and CDR2 FQNEAQ (reference sequence). The length of the CDR3 is 13 residues.

This chain connects TRBV13 to TRBJ1-2; tentative D call: TRBD1 (5 bases). The V gene lost 4 bases and the J gene lost 4 bases, with 10 bases spanning the gap. In germline, CDR1 is PRHDT, CDR2 FYEKMQ (reference sequence). The CDR3 consists of 13 residues. DNA of the CDR3: TGTGCCAGCAGCTCCCCTGGGGGCTATGGCTACACCTTC. It is translated as CASSSPGGYGYTF.

This clone was recorded once. The DNA for the CDR3 is TGTGCCAGATACAGGGGGGCTACAGAAACCTACGAGCAGTACTTC. Translation gives CARYRGATETYEQYF. The chain has TRBV6-1 and TRBJ2-7, with TRBD1 identical over 8 bases. The J segment lost 2 bases and the V segment lost 9 bases, leaving 12 bases of the junction unmatched. The V gene's germline CDR1 is MNHNS and CDR2 SASEGT. The length of the CDR3 is 15 residues.

The chain couples TRBV21-1 to TRBJ2-4; the table's D call, TRBD2, has no DNA check behind it. TRBV21-1 is labeled a pseudogene. This CDR3 spans 17 amino acids. CDR3 DNA: TGTGCCAGCAGCAAAAATTGTAGGCGGTTAGCCAAAAACATTCAGTACTTC. Its protein product is CASSKNCRRLAKNIQYF.